This T cell receptor (beta chain) is from a study of beta chain features in type 1 diabetes. The study reverse transcribed the entire isolated RNA, so it sequenced expressed TCRB transcripts. Libraries were prepared by immunoSEQ multiplex PCR; TCRdb keeps only in-frame clonotypes and omits some of them. The data show 220,000 or so clones, over 65% seen once. Germline values: CDR1 SEHNR, CDR2 FQNEAQ (reference sequence). This CDR3 has 14 amino acids. The V end lost 7 bases, the J end lost 3 bases, and 13 bases lay between the germline ends. This clone was counted only a few times. The sequenced sample was naive CD4+ T cells from blood. The V call is TRBV7-9, the J call TRBJ2-1, with D possibly matching TRBD2 (6 bases). The receptor was isolated from a young man in good health. CDR3 DNA: TGTGCCAGCACCCAAGGAGGGGTCTACAATGAGCAGTTCTTC. It translates to CASTQGGVYNEQFF.